A single sample gave rise to the 3 T cell receptor beta chains below, sequenced in a study of cytomegalovirus exposure and HLA in healthy donors (dated by TCRdb to 2017 to 2019). The library was made by the immunoSEQ multiplex PCR assay. The multiplex PCR relied on a mix of 60 forward primers for TCR Vbeta segments and 13 reverse primers for TCR Jbeta segments. Here the immuneACCESS table is served through TCRdb, limited to in-frame sequences with V and J called. Missing clones are a known gap in these copies; in checked studies unresolved V genes cover under half, and the rest lacks a known reason. The sample has about 130,000 clones on record, roughly four fifths of them singletons. Together, the top ten hold 5% to 7% of the sample. Sequencing was done on a sample of PBMCs. The receptors derive from a middle-aged woman in good health and CMV-seropositive.

The chain uses TRBV6-1 and TRBJ2-7, with TRBD1 identical over 9 bases. The V segment lost 10 bases and the J segment 0 bases; nucleotides outside the gene matches: 10. CDR3 length: 15 residues. The germline V gene has CDR1 MNHNS and CDR2 SASEGT. The CDR3 reads CAIQRQGVSSYEQYF. CDR3 sequence (DNA): TGTGCCATCCAAAGACAGGGGGTAAGCTCCTACGAGCAGTACTTC.

The table lists this clone with a few counts. The V gene is TRBV5-1, the J gene TRBJ2-7; 12 bases fit TRBD2. The junction had 11 bases not matched to a gene; V was cut back by 6 bases and J by 4 bases. The CDR3 totals 16 residues. CDR1 is SGHRS, CDR2 YFSETQ, per germline. The CDR3, as DNA: TGCGCCAGCACCACCCAACCCGGGACTAGCGGGTACGAGCAGTACTTC. Protein sequence: CASTTQPGTSGYEQYF.

This clone was seen more than once but under ten times. The rearrangement joins TRBV4-2 to TRBJ2-7; TRBD2 is a possible D gene (5 bases). Germline assignment: CDR1 LGHNA and CDR2 YNFKEQ. This CDR3 has 15 amino acids. V was pared by 1 base and J by 5 bases, with 15 bases between. The CDR3 spells CASSQVGSGGHEQYF. In DNA form, the CDR3 reads TGTGCCAGCAGCCAAGTAGGCAGCGGAGGCCACGAGCAGTACTTC.